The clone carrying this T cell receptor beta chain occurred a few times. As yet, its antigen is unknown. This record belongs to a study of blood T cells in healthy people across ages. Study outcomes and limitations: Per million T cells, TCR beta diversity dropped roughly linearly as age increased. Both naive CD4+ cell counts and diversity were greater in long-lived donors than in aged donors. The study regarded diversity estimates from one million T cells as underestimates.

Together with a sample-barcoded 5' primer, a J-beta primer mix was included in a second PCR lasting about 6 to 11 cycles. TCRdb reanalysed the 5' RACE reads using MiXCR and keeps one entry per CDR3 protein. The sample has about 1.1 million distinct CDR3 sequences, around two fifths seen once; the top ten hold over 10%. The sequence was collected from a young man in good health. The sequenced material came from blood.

The CDR3: CASSYSTVAFF. Written as DNA, the CDR3 is TGTGCCAGCAGTTACTCGACAGTAGCTTTCTTT. V and J are TRBV6-2 or TRBV6-3 and TRBJ1-1; a weak D match, TRBD1 (5 bases). V lost 0 bases and J lost 10, with 6 bases in between. Germline V gene lookup returns CDR1 MNHEY and CDR2 SVGEGT. The CDR3 contains 11 residues.